The 30 T cell receptor beta chains below were found in one sample sequenced in a study of beta chain features in type 1 diabetes. Sequencing targeted expressed TCRB transcripts, as all isolated RNA had been reverse transcribed. Sequencing used immunoSEQ multiplex PCR; TCRdb keeps in-frame clones, though not all of them. This sample has hundreds of thousands of clones, with about a sixth found just once. The specimen sequenced was naive CD4+ T cells from blood. These TCRs come from a man between 18 and 29 years old in good health.

This clone came up a few times. This rearrangement joins TRBV7-2 to TRBJ1-2, with no clear D. V lost 0 bases, J lost 8 bases, and 10 bases lay in between. The CDR3 has 13 amino acids. Germline CDR1 and CDR2: SGHTA and FQGNSA. In nucleotides, the CDR3 is TGTGCCAGCAGCTTAGCGATGGAGAAAGGCTACACCTTC. The encoded protein is CASSLAMEKGYTF.

The table lists this clone with a few counts. The chain couples TRBV28 to TRBJ1-5; 10 bases are a match to TRBD1. The CDR3 has 16 residues. Looked up from germline, CDR1 is MDHEN and CDR2 is SYDVKM. V was clipped by 3 bases and J by 6 bases; unmatched bases: 8. CDR3 amino acids: CASSFPGQGNFQPQHF. The DNA for the CDR3 is TGTGCCAGCAGTTTTCCGGGACAGGGGAATTTTCAGCCCCAGCATTTT.

This chain connects TRBV6-5 to TRBJ2-7; maybe TRBD2 (5 bases). The V end lost 5 bases, the J end lost 7 bases, and 9 bases lay between the germline ends. This CDR3 contains 11 residues. CDR1 and CDR2 from the germline V gene are MNHEY and SVGAGI. CDR3 in amino acids: CASSRTGEQYF. The DNA of the CDR3 is TGTGCCAGCAGTCGAACGGGAGAGCAGTACTTC.

This clone appeared many times. The chain uses TRBV28 and TRBJ2-7; TRBD2 aligns across 7 bases. The length of the CDR3 is 14 residues. CDR1 and CDR2 (germline): MDHEN, SYDVKM. The ends lost 5 bases at V and 0 bases at J; junction bases unmatched: 4. The CDR3 region is CASSPGDYSYEQYF. CDR3 bases: TGTGCCAGCAGTCCTGGGGACTACTCCTACGAGCAGTACTTC.

This clone was observed a handful of times. This chain connects TRBV4-3 to TRBJ2-1, with D possibly TRBD2 on 5 matching bases. This CDR3 has 15 amino acids. Deletions cut 1 base from V and 0 bases from J, with 7 bases between. Germline values: CDR1 LGHNA, CDR2 YSLEER. CDR3: CASSQGAGSYNEQFF. In DNA form, the CDR3 reads TGCGCCAGCAGCCAAGGGGCGGGCTCCTACAATGAGCAGTTCTTC.

This clone was seen more than once but under ten times. Other DNA sequences within the sample encode an identical CDR3. The chain uses TRBV11-2 and TRBJ1-2; no firm D call. The V end lost 1 base, the J end lost 4 bases, and 7 bases lay between the germline ends. Per the germline V gene, CDR1 is SGHAT and CDR2 is FQNNGV. The CDR3 contains 13 residues. CDR3 residues: CASSLAGAYGYTF. In nucleotides, the CDR3 is TGTGCCAGCAGCTTAGCCGGAGCCTATGGCTACACCTTC. The full variable domain, completed using reference TRBV11-2 and TRBJ1-2, is EAGVAQSPRYKIIEKRQSVAFWCNPISGHATLYWYQQILGQGPKLLIQFQNNGVVDDSQLPKDRFSAERLKGVDSTLKIQPAKLEDSAVYLCASSLAGAYGYTFGSGTRLTVV.

This clone was counted between two and nine times. The chain couples TRBV18 to TRBJ2-2, with TRBD1 as a possible D gene (5 bases). The CDR3 consists of 15 residues. The ends were cut back, 1 base at V and 6 bases at J, with 12 bases in the middle. Germline CDR1 and CDR2: KGHSH and LQKENI. The CDR3 DNA reads as TGTGCCAGCTCACCACGCGACAGCCCAGCCGGGGAGCTGTTTTTT. Its protein product is CASSPRDSPAGELFF. Supplemented by reference TRBV18 and TRBJ2-2, the full variable domain reads NAGVMQNPRHLVRRRGQEARLRCSPMKGHSHVYWYRQLPEEGLKFMVYLQKENIIDESGMPKERFSAEFPKEGPSILRIQQVVRGDSAAYFCASSPRDSPAGELFFGEGSRLTVL.

This clone has a handful of counts. The chain links TRBV7-3 to TRBJ2-5, with 7 bases that match TRBD1. This CDR3 spans 14 amino acids. V lost 5 bases to trimming and J lost 5 bases; unmatched junction nucleotides: 8. The germline V gene encodes CDR1 SGHTA and CDR2 FQGTGA. CDR3 in amino acids: CASSPDRWEETQYF. The DNA for the CDR3 is TGTGCCAGCAGCCCGGACAGGTGGGAGGAGACCCAGTACTTC.

Only a few counts were recorded for this clone. The gene calls are TRBV29-1 and TRBJ1-1; D remains ambiguous. Germline CDR1 is SQVTM and CDR2 is ANQGSEA. The ends were cut back, 6 bases at V and 2 bases at J, with 19 bases in the middle. The CDR3 is 15 residues long. The DNA for the CDR3 is TGCAGCGTGGGCGGATGGGGTTCACTTAACACTGAAGCTTTCTTT. Residues: CSVGGWGSLNTEAFF.

This chain uses TRBV4-3 with TRBJ1-4, with a possible D match to TRBD1 (6 bases). The CDR3 length is 17 residues. Per the germline V gene, CDR1 is LGHNA and CDR2 is YSLEER. V was pared by 0 bases and J by 2 bases, with 13 bases between. The DNA of the CDR3 is TGCGCCAGCAGCCAAGAATGGCGGGGACACACTAATGAAAAACTGTTTTTT. Translation gives CASSQEWRGHTNEKLFF.

V gene TRBV29-1 combines with J gene TRBJ2-7; 7 nucleotides agree with TRBD1. The CDR3 length is 12 residues. Germline CDR1 is SQVTM and CDR2 is ANQGSEA. V shed 8 bases, J shed 2 bases, and the junction held 6 bases outside the gene matches. The CDR3 reads CSSRTGTYEQYF. The CDR3 DNA reads TGCAGCTCCCGGACAGGTACCTACGAGCAGTACTTC.

The CDR3 DNA reads as TGTGCCAGCAGTTTATCCGGGACTAGCGGCTACGAGCAGTACTTC. Protein sequence: CASSLSGTSGYEQYF. The chain couples TRBV28 to TRBJ2-7; 11 bases agree with TRBD2. Germline lookup yields CDR1 MDHEN and CDR2 SYDVKM. The CDR3 has 15 amino acids. The junction had 2 bases not matched to a gene; V was cut back by 1 base and J by 3 bases.

In this sample, this clone turned up a few times. V gene TRBV19 combines with J gene TRBJ2-7; tentatively, D is TRBD1 (6 bases). The CDR3 length is 15 residues. Germline V gene lookup returns CDR1 LNHDA and CDR2 SQIVND (reference sequence). The V end was cut by 2 bases, the J end by 0 bases, with 11 bases between. The CDR3 coding sequence is TGTGCCAGTAGTATACAGAGGGGGAGCTCCTACGAGCAGTACTTC. This sequence encodes CASSIQRGSSYEQYF.

This clone came up a few times. V gene TRBV2 combines with J gene TRBJ2-1, with D unresolved. V was clipped by 1 base and J by 0 bases, with 10 bases between them. Looked up from germline, CDR1 is SNHLY and CDR2 is FYNNEI. CDR3 length: 16 residues. The CDR3 region has the DNA TGTGCCAGCAGTGAAGGTCCGAGAAGCTCCTACAATGAGCAGTTCTTC. Its translation is CASSEGPRSSYNEQFF.

The chain couples TRBV5-4 to TRBJ2-1; 7 bases agree with TRBD2. CDR1 is SGHNT, CDR2 YYREEE, per germline (reference sequence). V gave up 0 bases and J gave up 1 base; unmatched junction bases: 7. This CDR3 contains 17 residues. CDR3 protein: CASSLGGGRGSYNEQFF. CDR3 in DNA: TGTGCCAGCAGCTTGGGGGGCGGGAGAGGGTCCTACAATGAGCAGTTCTTC.

This clone occurred a few times. The chain combines TRBV7-2 with TRBJ2-5; D gene ambiguous. V dropped 2 bases and J dropped 4 bases, with 5 bases sitting between them. In germline, CDR1 is SGHTA, CDR2 FQGNSA. CDR3 size: 12 residues. DNA for the CDR3: TGTGCCAGCAGCTTATGGATAGAGACCCAGTACTTC. Its protein product is CASSLWIETQYF.

The gene calls are TRBV20-1 and TRBJ1-2; 12 bases are shared with TRBD1. Looked up from germline, CDR1 is DFQATT and CDR2 is SNEGSKA (reference sequence). The CDR3 length is 11 residues. Here the CDR3 DNA reads TGCAGGTTGGGACAGGGGGCATCATCCACCTTC. Protein: CRLGQGASSTF.

This clone was picked up a small number of times. The chain is built from TRBV7-9 and TRBJ2-4; D not certain. The CDR3 is 12 residues long. Trimming took 1 base from V and 7 from J, leaving 5 bases between them. The germline V gene has CDR1 SEHNR and CDR2 FQNEAQ (reference sequence). CDR3 bases: TGTGCCAGCAGCTTAGAGTATAACATTCAGTACTTC. Translating gives CASSLEYNIQYF.

This clone was seen only a few times. The J gene is TRBJ2-3, the V gene TRBV27; D is undetermined. V shed 6 bases and J shed 1 base, with 20 bases lying between them. Germline-derived CDR1 and CDR2 are MNHEY and SMNVEV (reference sequence). The CDR3 has 17 residues. The CDR3 nucleotides read TGTGCCAGCAGCCGAAGTTATGGCTCTCCCCGCACAGATACGCAGTATTTT. Translation gives CASSRSYGSPRTDTQYF.

The chain uses TRBV9 and TRBJ2-3; TRBD1 matches at 7 bases. Per germline, CDR1 SGDLS and CDR2 YYNGEE. V was pared by 0 bases and J by 2 bases, with 12 bases of the junction left unmatched. This CDR3 is built from 18 residues. The CDR3 DNA reads TGTGCCAGCAGCGTAGAGGGGGCGACACGTCGCCCCACAGATACGCAGTATTTT. This codes for CASSVEGATRRPTDTQYF.

The sample holds a few counts of this clone. The chain is built from TRBV18 and TRBJ2-7; 7 positions agree with TRBD1. The CDR3 length is 15 residues. The V gene end was trimmed by 4 bases and the J gene end by 0 bases; junction bases not matched to a gene: 6. Germline CDR1 and CDR2: KGHSH and LQKENI. Here the CDR3 DNA reads TGTGCCAGCTCACTGATGACAGGGAGCTCCTACGAGCAGTACTTC. Its protein product is CASSLMTGSSYEQYF.

This clone occurred a few times. This chain connects TRBV5-4 to TRBJ2-1, with D possibly matching TRBD2 (5 bases). The CDR3 has 19 amino acids. Germline V gives CDR1 SGHNT, CDR2 YYREEE (reference sequence). Trimming shortened V by 2 bases and J by 0 bases, and 21 bases separated the two germline ends. The DNA for the CDR3 is TGTGCCAGCAGCTTATCACTAGTGGAAGGACGGAGCTCCTACAATGAGCAGTTCTTC. Translation gives CASSLSLVEGRSSYNEQFF.

The sample holds a few counts of this clone. The chain has TRBV28 and TRBJ2-3; D remains unclear. With 2 bases removed from V and 8 bases from J, the gap between germline ends came to 5 bases. The CDR3 is 11 residues long. The germline V gene encodes CDR1 MDHEN and CDR2 SYDVKM. The CDR3 is CASSLVGTQYF. DNA for the CDR3: TGTGCCAGCAGTTTAGTCGGTACGCAGTATTTT.

V usage is TRBV25-1 and J usage is TRBJ2-6; TRBD1 matches at 7 bases. Trimming took 5 bases from V and 2 from J; bases not matched to a gene: 3. Germline V gene data show CDR1 as MGHDK and CDR2 as SYGVNS. CDR3 size: 15 residues. The chain's CDR3 is CASSLGGAGANVLTF. The CDR3 nucleotides are TGTGCCAGCAGTCTAGGGGGCGCTGGGGCCAACGTCCTGACTTTC.

This clone appeared a few times. Different DNA sequences within this sample yield the same CDR3. The gene calls are TRBV7-9 and TRBJ2-5; no clear D gene. Germline loops: CDR1 SEHNR, CDR2 FQNEAQ (reference sequence). The V gene lost 1 base and the J gene lost 4 bases, with 10 bases spanning the gap. This CDR3 region has 14 residues. This CDR3 is CASSLVGSGETQYF. The CDR3 nucleotides are TGTGCCAGCAGCTTAGTGGGCTCTGGAGAGACCCAGTACTTC.

Only one count was recorded for this clone. The chain has TRBV6-5 and TRBJ2-7; D possibly uses TRBD1 or TRBD2 (6 bases each). V was trimmed by 5 bases and J by 4 bases, leaving 15 bases between them. Germline V gene data show CDR1 as MNHEY and CDR2 as SVGAGI. This CDR3 has 14 amino acids. Here the CDR3 reads CASSGQGTAYEQYF. CDR3 bases: TGTGCCAGCAGTGGGCAGGGGACTGCGTACGAGCAGTACTTC.

This clone has only a few counts. J is TRBJ2-4 and V is TRBV7-2; D is possibly TRBD2 (6 bases). CDR1 is SGHTA, CDR2 FQGNSA, per germline. This CDR3 has 15 residues. The V end was cut by 1 base, the J end by 5 bases, with 12 bases between. The CDR3 nucleotides are TGTGCCAGCAGCTTAGGACCGGGAGCGCAAAACATTCAGTACTTC. Translating gives CASSLGPGAQNIQYF.

The sample holds a few counts of this clone. This chain links TRBV6-4 with TRBJ1-1; 8 nucleotides agree with TRBD1. The CDR3 loop spans 14 amino acids. The J segment lost 3 bases and the V segment lost 8 bases, leaving 8 bases of the junction unmatched. Germline CDR1 reads MRHNA; CDR2 reads SNTAGT. CDR3 nucleotides: TGTGCCAGCCCCAGGCAGGGGGCTGACACTGAAGCTTTCTTT. Translation: CASPRQGADTEAFF.

This chain connects TRBV11-1 to TRBJ2-5; TRBD1 matches 9 bases. Trimming took 4 bases from V and 1 from J; bases not matched to a gene: 7. Germline V gene data show CDR1 as SGHAT and CDR2 as FQDESV (reference sequence). The CDR3 is 16 residues long. The CDR3 protein is CASSSRTGDSQETQYF. In nucleotides, the CDR3 is TGTGCCAGCAGCTCCAGGACAGGGGACTCCCAAGAGACCCAGTACTTC.

The chain joins TRBV18 to TRBJ1-2, with a weak D call TRBD1 (6 bases). Germline CDR1 is KGHSH and CDR2 is LQKENI. Deletions cut 2 bases from V and 5 bases from J, with 12 bases between. The CDR3 length is 14 residues. The CDR3 loop reads CASSPYGGQYGYTF. CDR3 coding DNA: TGTGCCAGCTCACCATATGGGGGCCAGTATGGCTACACCTTC.